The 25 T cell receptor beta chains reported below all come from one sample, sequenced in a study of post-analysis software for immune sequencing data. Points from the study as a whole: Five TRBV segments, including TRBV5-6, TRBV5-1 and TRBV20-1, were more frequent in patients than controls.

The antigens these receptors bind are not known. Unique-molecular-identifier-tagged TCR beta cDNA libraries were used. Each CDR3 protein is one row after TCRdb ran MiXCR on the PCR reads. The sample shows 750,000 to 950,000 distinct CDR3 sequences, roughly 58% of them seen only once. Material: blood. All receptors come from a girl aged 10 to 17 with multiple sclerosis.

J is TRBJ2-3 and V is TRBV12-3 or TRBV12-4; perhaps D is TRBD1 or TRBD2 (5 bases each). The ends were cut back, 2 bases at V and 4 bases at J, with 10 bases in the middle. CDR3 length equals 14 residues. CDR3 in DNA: TGTGCCAGCAGTTTAAACGAGGGACCAGATACGCAGTATTTT. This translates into CASSLNEGPDTQYF.

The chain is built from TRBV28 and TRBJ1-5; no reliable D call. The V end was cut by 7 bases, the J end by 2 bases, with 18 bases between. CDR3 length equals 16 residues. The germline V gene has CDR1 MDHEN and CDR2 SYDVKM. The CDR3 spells CASTTHEGPGNQPQHF. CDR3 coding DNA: TGTGCCAGCACCACCCACGAAGGGCCGGGCAATCAGCCCCAGCATTTT.

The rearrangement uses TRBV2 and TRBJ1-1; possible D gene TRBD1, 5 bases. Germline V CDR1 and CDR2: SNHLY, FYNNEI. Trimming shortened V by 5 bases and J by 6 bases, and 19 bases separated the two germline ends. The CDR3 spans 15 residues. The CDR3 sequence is CASSYKTQGSAEAFF. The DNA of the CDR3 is TGTGCCAGCAGTTACAAAACTCAGGGTAGCGCTGAAGCTTTCTTT.

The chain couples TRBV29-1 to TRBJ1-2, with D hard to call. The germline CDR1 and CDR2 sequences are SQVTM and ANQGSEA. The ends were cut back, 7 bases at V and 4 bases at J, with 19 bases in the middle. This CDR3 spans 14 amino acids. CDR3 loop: CSADPLGGIYGYTF. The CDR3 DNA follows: TGCAGCGCAGACCCTCTCGGAGGAATCTATGGCTACACCTTC.

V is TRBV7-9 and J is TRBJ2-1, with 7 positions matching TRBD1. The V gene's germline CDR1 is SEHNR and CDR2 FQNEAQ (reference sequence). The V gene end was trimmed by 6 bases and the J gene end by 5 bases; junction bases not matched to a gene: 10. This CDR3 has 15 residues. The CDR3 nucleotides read TGTGCCAGCAGTAACACCGGACAGGCAAACAATGAGCAGTTCTTC. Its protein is CASSNTGQANNEQFF.

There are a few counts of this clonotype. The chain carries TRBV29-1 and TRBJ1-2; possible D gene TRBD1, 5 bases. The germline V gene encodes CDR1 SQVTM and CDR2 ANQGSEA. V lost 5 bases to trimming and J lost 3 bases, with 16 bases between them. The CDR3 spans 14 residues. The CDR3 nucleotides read TGCAGCGTTAATCCGGGGCTAGGGGACTATGGCTACACCTTC. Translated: CSVNPGLGDYGYTF.

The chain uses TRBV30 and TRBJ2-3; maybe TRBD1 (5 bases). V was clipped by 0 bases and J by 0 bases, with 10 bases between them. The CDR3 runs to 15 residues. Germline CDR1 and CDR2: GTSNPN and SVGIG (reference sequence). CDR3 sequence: CAWSVHRLSTDTQYF. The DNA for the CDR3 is TGTGCCTGGAGTGTACACAGGTTAAGCACAGATACGCAGTATTTT. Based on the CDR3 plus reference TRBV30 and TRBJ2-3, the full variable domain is SQTIHQWPATLVQPVGSPLSLECTVEGTSNPNLYWYRQAAGRGLQLLFYSVGIGQISSEVPQNLSASRPQDRQFILSSKKLLLSDSGFYLCAWSVHRLSTDTQYFGPGTRLTVL.

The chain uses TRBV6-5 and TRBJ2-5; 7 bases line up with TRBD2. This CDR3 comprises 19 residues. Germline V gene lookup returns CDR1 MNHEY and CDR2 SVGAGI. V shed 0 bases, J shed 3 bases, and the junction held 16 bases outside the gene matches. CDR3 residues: CASSYSTSDQTRWEETQYF. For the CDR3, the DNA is TGTGCCAGCAGTTACTCTACTAGCGACCAAACCCGATGGGAAGAGACCCAGTACTTC.

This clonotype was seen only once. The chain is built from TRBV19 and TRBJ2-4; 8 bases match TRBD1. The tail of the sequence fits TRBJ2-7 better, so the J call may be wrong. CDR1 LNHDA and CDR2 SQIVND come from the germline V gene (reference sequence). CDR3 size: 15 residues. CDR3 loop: CASSIAGTGPYEQYF. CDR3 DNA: TGTGCCAGTAGTATAGCCGGGACAGGACCCTACGAGCAGTACTTC.

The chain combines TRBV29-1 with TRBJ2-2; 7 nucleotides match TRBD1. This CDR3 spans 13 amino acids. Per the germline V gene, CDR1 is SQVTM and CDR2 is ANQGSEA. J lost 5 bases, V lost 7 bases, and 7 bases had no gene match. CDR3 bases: TGCAGCGCTAACAGGGGTTTTACCGGGGAGCTGTTTTTT. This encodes CSANRGFTGELFF.

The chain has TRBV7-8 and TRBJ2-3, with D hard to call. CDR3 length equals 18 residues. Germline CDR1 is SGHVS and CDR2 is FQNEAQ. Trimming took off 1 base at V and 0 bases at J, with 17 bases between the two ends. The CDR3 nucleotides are TGTGCCAGCAGCTTAGGCGCTACGGGCTTCCGGAGCACAGATACGCAGTATTTT. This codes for CASSLGATGFRSTDTQYF.

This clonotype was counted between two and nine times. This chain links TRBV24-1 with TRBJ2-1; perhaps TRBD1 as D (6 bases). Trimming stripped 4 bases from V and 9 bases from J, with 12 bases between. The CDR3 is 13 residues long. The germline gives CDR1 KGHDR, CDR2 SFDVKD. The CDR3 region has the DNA TGTGCCACCAGTGAACCCGACAGGCTTGAGCAGTTCTTC. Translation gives CATSEPDRLEQFF.

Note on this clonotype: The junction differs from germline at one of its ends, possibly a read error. CDR3 protein: CASGRLAGSGETPYF. The CDR3 DNA reads TGTGCCAGTGGAAGACTAGCGGGATCGGGGGAGACCCCGTACTTC. The chain recombines TRBV19 with TRBJ2-5, with 11 bases aligning to TRBD2. The CDR3 runs to 15 residues. Germline V lookup: CDR1 LNHDA, CDR2 SQIVND (reference sequence).

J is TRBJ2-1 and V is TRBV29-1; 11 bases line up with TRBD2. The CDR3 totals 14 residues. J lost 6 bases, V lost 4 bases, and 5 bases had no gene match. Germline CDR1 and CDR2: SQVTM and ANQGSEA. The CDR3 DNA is TGCAGCGTTGCCACTAGCGGGAGTGGCAATGAGCAGTTCTTC. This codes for CSVATSGSGNEQFF.

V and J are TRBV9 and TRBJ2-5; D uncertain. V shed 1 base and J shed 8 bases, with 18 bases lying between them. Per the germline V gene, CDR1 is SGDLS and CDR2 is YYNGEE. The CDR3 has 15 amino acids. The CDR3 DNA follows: TGTGCCAGCAGCGTATCCCCGTCAGTCGGAGAAACCCAGTACTTC. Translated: CASSVSPSVGETQYF.

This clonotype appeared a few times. CDR3 DNA: TGTGCCAGCAGTGATGCGCGGCAGGTCGAGCAGTACTTC. Translated, it gives CASSDARQVEQYF. The rearrangement joins TRBV25-1 to TRBJ2-7; D ambiguous. This CDR3 contains 13 residues. Germline CDR1 reads MGHDK; CDR2 reads SYGVNS. Trimming pared 3 bases from V and 6 bases from J, leaving 12 bases between.

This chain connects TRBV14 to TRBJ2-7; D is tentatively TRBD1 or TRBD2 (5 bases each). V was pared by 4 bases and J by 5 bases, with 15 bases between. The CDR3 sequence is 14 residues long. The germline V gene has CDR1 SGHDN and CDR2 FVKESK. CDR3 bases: TGTGCCAGCAGCCCGGGACCAAATGAAGACGAGCAGTACTTC. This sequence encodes CASSPGPNEDEQYF.

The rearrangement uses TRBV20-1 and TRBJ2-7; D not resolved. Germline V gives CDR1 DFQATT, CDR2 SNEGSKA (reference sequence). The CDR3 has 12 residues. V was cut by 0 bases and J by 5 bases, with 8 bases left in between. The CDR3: CSARDQGNEQYF. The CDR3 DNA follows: TGCAGTGCTAGAGATCAAGGGAACGAGCAGTACTTC.

In DNA form, the CDR3 reads TGTGCTAGTGGTCTAGGACGAACGGGTAATGAAAAACTGTTTTTT. Its protein product is CASGLGRTGNEKLFF. The rearrangement joins TRBV12-5 to TRBJ1-4; D uncertain. CDR1 and CDR2 (germline): LGHNT, FRNRAP. Deletions cut 5 bases from V and 4 bases from J, with 14 bases between. The CDR3 contains 15 residues.

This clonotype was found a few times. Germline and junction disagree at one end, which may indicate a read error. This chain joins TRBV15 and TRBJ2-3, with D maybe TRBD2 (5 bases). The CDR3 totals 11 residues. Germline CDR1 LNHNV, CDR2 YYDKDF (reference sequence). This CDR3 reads CATSRRDMQYF. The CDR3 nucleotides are TGTGCCACCAGCAGGAGGGATATGCAGTATTTT.

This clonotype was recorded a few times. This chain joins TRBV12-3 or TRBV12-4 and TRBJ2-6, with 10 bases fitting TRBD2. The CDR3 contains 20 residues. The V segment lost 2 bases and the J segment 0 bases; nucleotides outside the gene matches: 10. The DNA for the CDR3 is TGTGCCAGCAGTTTAATTCTTGGACTAGCGGAAAGCTCTGGGGCCAACGTCCTGACTTTC. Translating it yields CASSLILGLAESSGANVLTF.

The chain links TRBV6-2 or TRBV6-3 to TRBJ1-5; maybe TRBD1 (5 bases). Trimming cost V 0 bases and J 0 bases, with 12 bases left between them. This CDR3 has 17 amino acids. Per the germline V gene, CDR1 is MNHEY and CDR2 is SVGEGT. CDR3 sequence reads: CASSYSAGRYSNQPQHF. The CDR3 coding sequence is TGTGCCAGCAGTTACTCGGCAGGGCGGTATAGCAATCAGCCCCAGCATTTT.

This chain's CDR3 is CASSLAGASEQFF. The CDR3 DNA reads as TGTGCCAGCAGCTTAGCGGGGGCAAGTGAGCAGTTCTTC. J is TRBJ2-1 and V is TRBV7-6; D is possibly TRBD1 (6 bases). Trimming removed 0 bases from V and 9 bases from J, with 9 bases in between. This CDR3 contains 13 residues. Germline assignment: CDR1 SGHVS and CDR2 FNYEAQ.

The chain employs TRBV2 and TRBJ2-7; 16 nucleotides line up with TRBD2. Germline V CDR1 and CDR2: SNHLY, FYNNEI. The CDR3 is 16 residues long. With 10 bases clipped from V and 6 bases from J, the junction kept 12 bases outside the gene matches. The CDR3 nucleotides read TGTGCCACCTCGGGACTAGCGGGAGGGCCTAAGCCCGAGCAGTACTTC. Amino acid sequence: CATSGLAGGPKPEQYF.

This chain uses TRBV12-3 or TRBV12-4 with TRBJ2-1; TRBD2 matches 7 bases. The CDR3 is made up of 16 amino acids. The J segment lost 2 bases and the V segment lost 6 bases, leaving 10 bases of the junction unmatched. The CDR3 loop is CASSRGGSLPYNEQFF. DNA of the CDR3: TGTGCCAGCAGCCGGGGAGGGTCCCTCCCCTACAATGAGCAGTTCTTC.